A single sample is the source of the 13 T cell receptor beta chains below, sequenced in a study of CD8 T cells in Susac syndrome. Random hexamers were used to reverse transcribe the RNA input (0.5 to 1 ug). TCRdb fed the immunoSEQ multiplex PCR reads into MiXCR, producing one record per CDR3 protein. This table holds 150,000 to 200,000 distinct CDR3 sequences, over 75% found once. Input material: CD4+ T cells from PBMCs. Source of these receptors: a human donor with Susac syndrome.

The table lists this clonotype with a count of one. The rearrangement links TRBV5-1 to TRBJ2-1; 8 bases match TRBD2. The CDR3 consists of 15 residues. J was trimmed by 8 bases and V by 4 bases; bases with no gene match: 11. The germline CDR1 and CDR2 sequences are SGHRS and YFSETQ. The CDR3 here is CASSGGGTSSDEQFF. In nucleotides, the CDR3 is TGCGCCAGCAGCGGCGGGGGGACTAGTTCGGATGAGCAGTTCTTC.

The V gene is TRBV20-1, the J gene TRBJ1-1; no firm D call. CDR3 length equals 15 residues. Trimming took 0 bases from V and 0 from J, leaving 11 bases between them. Germline assignment: CDR1 DFQATT and CDR2 SNEGSKA (reference sequence). The DNA of the CDR3 is TGCAGTGCTAGAGATCTGGAAGACATGAACACTGAAGCTTTCTTT. Amino acids: CSARDLEDMNTEAFF.

This clonotype has only a few counts. The V call is TRBV5-1, the J call TRBJ2-7; perhaps TRBD1 as D (6 bases). This CDR3 is built from 16 residues. V dropped 4 bases and J dropped 1 base, with 18 bases sitting between them. Germline V gene data show CDR1 as SGHRS and CDR2 as YFSETQ. The CDR3 loop reads CASSSSTGPDSYEQYF. In DNA, the CDR3 is TGCGCCAGCAGCAGCTCGACAGGCCCCGATTCCTACGAGCAGTACTTC.

The chain uses TRBV5-1 and TRBJ1-1; 7 bases are shared with TRBD1. Germline values: CDR1 SGHRS, CDR2 YFSETQ. This CDR3 has 11 residues. The V segment lost 4 bases and the J segment 10 bases; nucleotides outside the gene matches: 4. This chain's CDR3 is CASSDRVGAFF. In DNA, the CDR3 is TGCGCCAGCAGCGACAGGGTAGGAGCTTTCTTT.

V is TRBV12-3 or TRBV12-4 and J is TRBJ2-1, with D tentatively TRBD2 (6 bases). CDR3 length: 15 amino acids. Trimming took off 2 bases at V and 6 bases at J, with 14 bases between the two ends. The chain's CDR3 is CASSLFRTTSNEQFF. In nucleotides, the CDR3 is TGTGCCAGCAGTTTATTTCGGACTACTTCCAATGAGCAGTTCTTC.

The rearrangement joins TRBV9 to TRBJ2-1; unclear D gene. The germline gives CDR1 SGDLS, CDR2 YYNGEE. The CDR3 loop spans 14 amino acids. The germline V and J ends were trimmed by 0 bases and 4 bases, with 8 bases remaining between them. CDR3 sequence (DNA): TGTGCCAGCAGCGTAGGTGTAACGTACAATGAGCAGTTCTTC. Amino acids: CASSVGVTYNEQFF.

The V and J genes are TRBV6-6 and TRBJ1-1, with 7 nucleotides matching TRBD1. From germline, CDR1 is MNHNY and CDR2 SVGAGI (reference sequence). J lost 3 bases, V lost 5 bases, and 6 bases had no gene match. The CDR3 loop spans 14 amino acids. This CDR3 reads CASSVGTEYTEAFF. CDR3 DNA: TGTGCCAGCAGTGTCGGGACAGAGTACACTGAAGCTTTCTTT.

This clonotype has just one count. The chain uses TRBV5-1 and TRBJ2-4; 9 positions match TRBD1. The CDR3 totals 18 residues. The ends lost 0 bases at V and 6 bases at J; junction bases unmatched: 13. Germline CDR1 SGHRS, CDR2 YFSETQ. The CDR3 nucleotides are TGCGCCAGCAGCTTGGACAGGGGGCTAGGTCTAGTCGGAAACATTCAGTACTTC. Translating it yields CASSLDRGLGLVGNIQYF.

The chain carries TRBV5-1 and TRBJ2-5, with D perhaps TRBD1 (6 bases). CDR3 length: 13 residues. From germline, CDR1 is SGHRS and CDR2 YFSETQ. Trimming took off 3 bases at V and 3 bases at J, with 9 bases between the two ends. The CDR3 loop reads CASSYSGEETQYF. CDR3 in DNA: TGCGCCAGCAGCTATTCAGGGGAAGAGACCCAGTACTTC.

With respect to this clonotype: Germline and junction disagree at one end, which may indicate a read error. The chain employs TRBV2 and TRBJ1-2; D unclear. Germline CDR1 and CDR2: SNHLY and FYNNEI. The CDR3 is 13 residues long. The CDR3 region has the DNA TGTGCCAGCAGCGAAGGGATCAACTATGGCTACACCTTC. Amino acids: CASSEGINYGYTF.

This sequence joins TRBV28 and TRBJ2-5; 9 nucleotides agree with TRBD1. V shed 6 bases, J shed 4 bases, and the junction held 3 bases outside the gene matches. Germline V gene lookup returns CDR1 MDHEN and CDR2 SYDVKM. This CDR3 comprises 13 residues. The CDR3 loop reads CASRSGQGETQYF. As DNA, the CDR3 is TGTGCCAGCAGATCGGGACAGGGAGAGACCCAGTACTTC.

The rearrangement joins TRBV19 to TRBJ2-5; 7 positions match TRBD1. V trimming: 1 base; J trimming: 2 bases; junction bases outside the gene matches: 7. The CDR3 is made up of 16 amino acids. CDR1 and CDR2 (germline): LNHDA, SQIVND (reference sequence). CDR3 amino acids: CASSIGRDRKQETQYF. The CDR3 DNA sequence: TGTGCCAGTAGTATAGGCCGGGACAGAAAACAAGAGACCCAGTACTTC.

The chain couples TRBV5-1 to TRBJ2-1; TRBD1 might be the D (6 bases). The length of the CDR3 is 14 residues. Germline CDR1 is SGHRS and CDR2 is YFSETQ. Trimming took off 4 bases at V and 3 bases at J, with 11 bases between the two ends. The CDR3 nucleotides are TGCGCCAGCAGCGGAGGACAGATCTACAATGAGCAGTTCTTC. This codes for CASSGGQIYNEQFF. The full variable domain, in which reference TRBV5-1 and TRBJ2-1 provide the parts outside the CDR3, is KAGVTQTPRYLIKTRGQQVTLSCSPISGHRSVSWYQQTPGQGLQFLFEYFSETQRNKGNFPGRFSGRQFSNSRSEMNVSTLELGDSALYLCASSGGQIYNEQFFGPGTRLTVL.